This T cell receptor beta chain was identified during a study of human T cells and chemical hapten exposure. General observations from the study: The number of TCRs over 1 in 1000 frequency stayed unchanged after DPC.

On this clonotype itself: Its antigen is still unknown.

Trimming took 0 bases from V and 5 from J; bases not matched to a gene: 7. This CDR3 contains 15 residues. Germline-derived CDR1 and CDR2 are SGHNT and YYREEE (reference sequence). The library gave individual cDNA molecules unique molecular identifiers. TCRdb ran MiXCR on the RACE reads and lists one entry per CDR3 protein. The data contain 55,000 to 80,000 distinct CDR3 sequences, roughly 11% of them singletons. Sample time point: patch test 3, about 24 weeks after DPC sensitization. Regarding treatment: therapeutic diphenylcyclopropenone sensitization with weekly scalp DPC. Unfractionated whole blood yielded the extracted total RNA.

This TCR was recovered from a woman aged 25-40 years with alopecia areata. Some clones in this sample may be carry-over from other donors' samples. The rearrangement uses TRBV5-4 and TRBJ1-1, with 7 positions matching TRBD1. This specimen was whole blood, taken in connection with sensitization to the hapten diphenylcyclopropenone (DPC). CDR3 protein: CASSLDPGGLTEAFF. CDR3 DNA: TGTGCCAGCAGCTTGGACCCAGGGGGTCTAACTGAAGCTTTCTTT.